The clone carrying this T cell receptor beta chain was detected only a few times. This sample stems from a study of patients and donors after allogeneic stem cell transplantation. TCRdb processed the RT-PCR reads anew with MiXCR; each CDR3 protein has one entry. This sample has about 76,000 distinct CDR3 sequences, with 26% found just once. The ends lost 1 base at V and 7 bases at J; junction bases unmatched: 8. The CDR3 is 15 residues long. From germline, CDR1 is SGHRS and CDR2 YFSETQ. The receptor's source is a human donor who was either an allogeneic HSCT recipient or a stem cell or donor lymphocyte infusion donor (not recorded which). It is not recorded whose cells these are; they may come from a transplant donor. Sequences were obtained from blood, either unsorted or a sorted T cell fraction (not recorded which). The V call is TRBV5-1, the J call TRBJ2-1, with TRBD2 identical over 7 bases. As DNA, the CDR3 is TGCGCCAGCAGCTTGATGGTGGGAGCGGGGAATGAGCAGTTCTTC. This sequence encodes CASSLMVGAGNEQFF.